This T cell receptor (beta chain) was observed in a study of shared clonotypes between healthy human individuals. Overall study results and limits: When naive CD4 clonotypes were compared across a handful of donors, roughly 4.9% were shared.

Terminally differentiated effector memory CD45RA+ cells were excluded from the naive CD8 cells, which were CD45RO-negative and positively selected for CCR7. Germline CDR1 and CDR2: LGHNA and YSLEER. This CDR3 has 16 residues. With 5 bases clipped from V and 0 bases from J, the junction kept 6 bases outside the gene matches. In regard to this clone: Its antigen is currently unknown.

Using immunoSEQ multiplex PCR, the repertoire was profiled, and TCRdb retains in-frame clones only, with some absent. The sample has some 2,000,000 clones, roughly 94% seen once; the top ten hold about 1.1%. J is TRBJ2-3 and V is TRBV4-3; 9 bases align to TRBD2. This receptor was obtained from a young man in good health. What was sequenced was naive CD8+ T cells sorted from blood. CDR3 in amino acids: CASSSTSGRSTDTQYF. CDR3 DNA: TGCGCCAGCAGCTCCACGAGCGGGAGGAGCACAGATACGCAGTATTTT.